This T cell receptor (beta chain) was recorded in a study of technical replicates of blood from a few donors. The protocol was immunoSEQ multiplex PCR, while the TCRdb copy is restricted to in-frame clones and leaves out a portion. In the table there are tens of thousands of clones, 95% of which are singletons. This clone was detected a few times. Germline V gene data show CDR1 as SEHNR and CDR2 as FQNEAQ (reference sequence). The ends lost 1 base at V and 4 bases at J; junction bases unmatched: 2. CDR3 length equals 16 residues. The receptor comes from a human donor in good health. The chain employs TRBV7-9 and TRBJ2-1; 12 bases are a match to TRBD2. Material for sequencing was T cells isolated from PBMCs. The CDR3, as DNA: TGTGCCAGCAGCTTAGAGACTAGCGGGGGATACAATGAGCAGTTCTTC. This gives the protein CASSLETSGGYNEQFF.